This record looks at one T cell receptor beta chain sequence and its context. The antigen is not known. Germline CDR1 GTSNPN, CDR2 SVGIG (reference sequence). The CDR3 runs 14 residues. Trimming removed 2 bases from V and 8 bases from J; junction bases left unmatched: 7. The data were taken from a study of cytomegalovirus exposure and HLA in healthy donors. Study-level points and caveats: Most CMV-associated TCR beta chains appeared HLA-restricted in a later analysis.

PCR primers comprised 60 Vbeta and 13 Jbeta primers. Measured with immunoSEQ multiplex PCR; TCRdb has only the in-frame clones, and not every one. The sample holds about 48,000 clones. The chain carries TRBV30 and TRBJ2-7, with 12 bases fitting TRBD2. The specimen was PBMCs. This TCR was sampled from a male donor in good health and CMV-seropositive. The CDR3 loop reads CAWSQTSGGEKQYF. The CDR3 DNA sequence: TGTGCCTGGAGTCAGACTAGCGGGGGTGAAAAGCAGTACTTC.